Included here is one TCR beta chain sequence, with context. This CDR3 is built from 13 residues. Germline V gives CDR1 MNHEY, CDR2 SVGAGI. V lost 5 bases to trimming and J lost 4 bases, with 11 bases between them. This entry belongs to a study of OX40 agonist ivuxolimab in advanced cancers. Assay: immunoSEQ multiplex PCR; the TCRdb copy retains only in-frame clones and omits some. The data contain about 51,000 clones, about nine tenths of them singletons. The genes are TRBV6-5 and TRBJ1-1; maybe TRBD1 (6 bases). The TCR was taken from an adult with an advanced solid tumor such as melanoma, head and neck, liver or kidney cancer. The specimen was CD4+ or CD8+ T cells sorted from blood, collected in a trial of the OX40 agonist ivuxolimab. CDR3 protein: CASSQGLITEAFF. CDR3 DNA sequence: TGTGCCAGCAGTCAGGGGTTGATCACTGAAGCTTTCTTT.